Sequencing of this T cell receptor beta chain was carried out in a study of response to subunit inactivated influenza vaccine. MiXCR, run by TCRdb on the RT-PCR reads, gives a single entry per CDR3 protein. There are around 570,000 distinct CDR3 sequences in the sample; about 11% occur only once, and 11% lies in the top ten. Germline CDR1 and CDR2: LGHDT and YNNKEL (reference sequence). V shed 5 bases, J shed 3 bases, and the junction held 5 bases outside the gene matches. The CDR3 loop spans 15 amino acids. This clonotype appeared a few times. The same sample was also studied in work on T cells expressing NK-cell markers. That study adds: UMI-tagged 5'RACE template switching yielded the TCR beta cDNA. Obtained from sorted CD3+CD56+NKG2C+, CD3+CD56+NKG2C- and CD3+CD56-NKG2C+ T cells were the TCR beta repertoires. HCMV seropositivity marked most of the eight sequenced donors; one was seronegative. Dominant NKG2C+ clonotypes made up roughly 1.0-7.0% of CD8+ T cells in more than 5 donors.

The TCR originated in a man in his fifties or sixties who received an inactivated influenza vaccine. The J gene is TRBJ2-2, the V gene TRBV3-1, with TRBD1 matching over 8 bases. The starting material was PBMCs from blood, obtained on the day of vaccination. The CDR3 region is CASSATGVDTGELFF. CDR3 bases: TGTGCCAGCAGCGCGACAGGGGTCGACACCGGGGAGCTGTTTTTT.